Listed below are T cell receptor beta chains from one sample, sequenced in a study of T cell repertoires in cytomegalovirus infection. TCRdb independently ran MiXCR on the reads; one entry per CDR3 protein. Among fewer than 550,000 distinct CDR3 sequences, approximately 15% were seen once, and the ten largest hold more than 20%. The sequenced sample was CD8+ T cells from PBMCs. Source of these receptors: a human donor in good health (CMV status not recorded). Some clones in this sample may be carry-over from other donors' samples. The CDR3 runs from the conserved cysteine through the conserved F or W. Each record gives: V gene, clone size, CDR3 length, D gene, J gene, CDR3 DNA, CDR3 protein. The D gene is left open where the match is weak. Only some rows state a clone size, as once, few, many or a class for expanded clones.

v_call: TRBV28
clone_size: few
cdr3_length: 15
d_call: NA
j_call: TRBJ1-1
cdr3_nt: TGTGCCAGCAGCTCAACGGGAGAGGGCCCGACTGAAGCTTTCTTT
cdr3_aa: CASSSTGEGPTEAFF

v_call: TRBV7-6
clone_size: many
cdr3_length: 22
d_call: NA
j_call: TRBJ2-1
cdr3_nt: TGTGCCAGCAGCTTAGCGGCTACCGGGCCAGCGTGGGCGCGGAGAAACTACAATGAGCAGTTCTTC
cdr3_aa: CASSLAATGPAWARRNYNEQFF

v_call: TRBV19
clone_size: NA
cdr3_length: 13
d_call: NA
j_call: TRBJ2-7
cdr3_nt: TGTGCCAGTAGTATGCTGGCGGGATACGAGCAGTACTTC
cdr3_aa: CASSMLAGYEQYF

v_call: TRBV28
clone_size: many
cdr3_length: 14
d_call: NA
j_call: TRBJ2-7
cdr3_nt: TGTGCGCTGCTGGGTTTCCGTATAGGGGACGAGCAGTACTTC
cdr3_aa: CALLGFRIGDEQYF

v_call: TRBV6-5
clone_size: few
cdr3_length: 14
d_call: NA
j_call: TRBJ1-1
cdr3_nt: TGTGCCAGCAGGATCAGGGGTTCGAACACTGAAGCTTTCTTT
cdr3_aa: CASRIRGSNTEAFF

v_call: TRBV20-1
clone_size: NA
cdr3_length: 13
d_call: TRBD1
j_call: TRBJ1-2
cdr3_nt: TGCAGTGCTAGAGACGAGACAGGGCCTGGCTACACCTTC
cdr3_aa: CSARDETGPGYTF

v_call: TRBV10-3
clone_size: many
cdr3_length: 16
d_call: TRBD2
j_call: TRBJ2-1
cdr3_nt: TGTGCCATCAGGGAGACTAGCGGAAGCTCCTACAATGAGCAGTTCTTC
cdr3_aa: CAIRETSGSSYNEQFF

v_call: TRBV6-5
clone_size: few
cdr3_length: 18
d_call: NA
j_call: TRBJ1-4
cdr3_nt: TGTGCCAGCAGTTACGGCGGGGGGACTGGGGGGACTAATGAAAAACTGTTTTTT
cdr3_aa: CASSYGGGTGGTNEKLFF

v_call: TRBV13
clone_size: few
cdr3_length: 14
d_call: NA
j_call: TRBJ1-2
cdr3_nt: TGTGCCAGCAGCTCCAGGGTGACTAACTATGGCTACACCTTC
cdr3_aa: CASSSRVTNYGYTF

v_call: TRBV20-1
clone_size: NA
cdr3_length: 13
d_call: TRBD2
j_call: TRBJ2-7
cdr3_nt: TGCAGTGCTAGGAGCGGGAGTAAGTACGAGCAGTACTTC
cdr3_aa: CSARSGSKYEQYF

v_call: TRBV19
clone_size: NA
cdr3_length: 16
d_call: NA
j_call: TRBJ2-1
cdr3_nt: TGTGCCAGTAGCCTCTCCCGGGTTCCGCTGGGCAATGAGCAGTTCTTC
cdr3_aa: CASSLSRVPLGNEQFF

v_call: TRBV7-9
clone_size: NA
cdr3_length: 16
d_call: NA
j_call: TRBJ2-2
cdr3_nt: TGTGCCAGCATCCCCAGTAGGGCAGCCAGCACCGGGGAGCTGTTTTTT
cdr3_aa: CASIPSRAASTGELFF

v_call: TRBV27
clone_size: NA
cdr3_length: 18
d_call: NA
j_call: TRBJ2-7
cdr3_nt: TGTGCCAGCAGTTTATCTTTTACCGTAACAGGCCGGACCTACGAGCAGTACTTC
cdr3_aa: CASSLSFTVTGRTYEQYF

v_call: TRBV19
clone_size: many
cdr3_length: 14
d_call: NA
j_call: TRBJ2-2
cdr3_nt: TGTGCCAGTAAGGCGGGAAGGAACACCGGGGAGCTGTTTTTT
cdr3_aa: CASKAGRNTGELFF

v_call: TRBV7-9
clone_size: NA
cdr3_length: 14
d_call: NA
j_call: TRBJ2-5
cdr3_nt: TGTGCCAGCAGCTTAGAGGCTGTTCGAGAGACCCAGTACTTC
cdr3_aa: CASSLEAVRETQYF

v_call: TRBV4-1
clone_size: NA
cdr3_length: 16
d_call: TRBD1
j_call: TRBJ2-7
cdr3_nt: TGTGCCAGCAGCCTGAGGCAGCAGGGGGCTCGGTACGAGCAGTACTTC
cdr3_aa: CASSLRQQGARYEQYF

v_call: TRBV5-1
clone_size: NA
cdr3_length: 17
d_call: NA
j_call: TRBJ2-2
cdr3_nt: TGCGCCAGCAGCTTGGTTCCAGAGGGCGCGAACACCGGGGAGCTGTTTTTT
cdr3_aa: CASSLVPEGANTGELFF

v_call: TRBV20-1
clone_size: many
cdr3_length: 13
d_call: TRBD2
j_call: TRBJ2-7
cdr3_nt: TGCAGTGCTCGGGGACTAGCGGACTACGAGCAGTACTTC
cdr3_aa: CSARGLADYEQYF

v_call: TRBV12-3/TRBV12-4
clone_size: many
cdr3_length: 15
d_call: NA
j_call: TRBJ2-1
cdr3_nt: TGTGCCACCGATCCCGGGGGGACACGATACAATGAGCAGTTCTTC
cdr3_aa: CATDPGGTRYNEQFF

v_call: TRBV27
clone_size: few
cdr3_length: 14
d_call: NA
j_call: TRBJ1-4
cdr3_nt: TGTGCCAGCAGTTTACGGCAGGGAACTGAAAAACTGTTTTTT
cdr3_aa: CASSLRQGTEKLFF

v_call: TRBV10-1
clone_size: NA
cdr3_length: 18
d_call: TRBD2
j_call: TRBJ2-3
cdr3_nt: TGCGCCAGCAGTACAAGGCTAGCGGGGGGGCAAAGGACAGATACGCAGTATTTT
cdr3_aa: CASSTRLAGGQRTDTQYF

v_call: TRBV7-8
clone_size: many
cdr3_length: 13
d_call: NA
j_call: TRBJ2-7
cdr3_nt: TGTGCCAGCAGCTTAGATCCGGTCTACGAGCAGTACTTC
cdr3_aa: CASSLDPVYEQYF

v_call: TRBV7-9
clone_size: few
cdr3_length: 19
d_call: NA
j_call: TRBJ2-2
cdr3_nt: TGTGCCAGCAGCTACTCAAGGGGCTCCCGGGGTTTGTACCCCGGGGAGCTGTTTTTT
cdr3_aa: CASSYSRGSRGLYPGELFF

v_call: TRBV28
clone_size: NA
cdr3_length: 14
d_call: TRBD1
j_call: TRBJ1-5
cdr3_nt: TGTGCCAGCAGTTTCGGAGGGGGCGGTCAGCCCCAGCATTTT
cdr3_aa: CASSFGGGGQPQHF

v_call: TRBV19
clone_size: few
cdr3_length: 16
d_call: TRBD1
j_call: TRBJ1-6
cdr3_nt: TGTGCCAGTAGTATACTCCGGGACAGGGGTGATTCACCCCTCCACTTT
cdr3_aa: CASSILRDRGDSPLHF

v_call: TRBV7-9
clone_size: many
cdr3_length: 18
d_call: NA
j_call: TRBJ2-6
cdr3_nt: TGTGCCAGCAGCTTAGGGGGCAGGGAGAGCTCTGGGGCCAACGTCCTGACTTTC
cdr3_aa: CASSLGGRESSGANVLTF

v_call: TRBV6-5
clone_size: NA
cdr3_length: 17
d_call: TRBD2
j_call: TRBJ2-2
cdr3_nt: TGTGCCAGCAGTTACTCGGTTCTAGCGGGAGGTCCCGGGGAGCTGTTTTTT
cdr3_aa: CASSYSVLAGGPGELFF

v_call: TRBV7-9
clone_size: many
cdr3_length: 14
d_call: NA
j_call: TRBJ1-3
cdr3_nt: TGTGCCAGCAGCAATCAGGGGTCTGGAAACACCATATATTTT
cdr3_aa: CASSNQGSGNTIYF

v_call: TRBV28
clone_size: NA
cdr3_length: 16
d_call: TRBD1
j_call: TRBJ2-5
cdr3_nt: TGTGCCAACAGTTCCCTTCGGACAGGGGCCGGGGAGACCCAGTACTTC
cdr3_aa: CANSSLRTGAGETQYF

v_call: TRBV28
clone_size: NA
cdr3_length: 19
d_call: TRBD2
j_call: TRBJ2-3
cdr3_nt: TGTGCCAGCAGTTTCAGGGGATCTAGCGGGAGAGTTAGCACAGATACGCAGTATTTT
cdr3_aa: CASSFRGSSGRVSTDTQYF

v_call: TRBV30
clone_size: few
cdr3_length: 16
d_call: NA
j_call: TRBJ2-3
cdr3_nt: TGTGCCTGGACACCAGGGGTAGCCTGGATGGAAGATACGCAGTATTTT
cdr3_aa: CAWTPGVAWMEDTQYF

v_call: TRBV5-1
clone_size: NA
cdr3_length: 15
d_call: NA
j_call: TRBJ2-7
cdr3_nt: TGCGCCAGCAGCTTGGAGGACTCCCCCTCCTACGAGCAGTACTTC
cdr3_aa: CASSLEDSPSYEQYF

v_call: TRBV19
clone_size: few
cdr3_length: 12
d_call: NA
j_call: TRBJ2-5
cdr3_nt: TGTGCCAGTAGTATAGGCGGGGAGACCCAGTACTTC
cdr3_aa: CASSIGGETQYF

v_call: TRBV6-2/TRBV6-3
clone_size: NA
cdr3_length: 17
d_call: NA
j_call: TRBJ1-3
cdr3_nt: TGTGCCAGCAGTCGTCCCAACCCTCGATCCTCTGGAAACACCATATATTTT
cdr3_aa: CASSRPNPRSSGNTIYF

v_call: TRBV7-9
clone_size: many
cdr3_length: 11
d_call: TRBD1
j_call: TRBJ1-2
cdr3_nt: TGTGCCGGCGGACAGGCTAAGGGCTACACCTTC
cdr3_aa: CAGGQAKGYTF

v_call: TRBV12-5
clone_size: many
cdr3_length: 12
d_call: NA
j_call: TRBJ1-1
cdr3_nt: TGTGCTAGTGGTGTAGGGGGGATTGAAGCTTTCTTT
cdr3_aa: CASGVGGIEAFF

v_call: TRBV12-3/TRBV12-4
clone_size: many
cdr3_length: 14
d_call: TRBD2
j_call: TRBJ2-5
cdr3_nt: TGTGCCAGCACCAAGGGGACTAGCCCACAGACCCAGTACTTC
cdr3_aa: CASTKGTSPQTQYF

v_call: TRBV7-3
clone_size: many
cdr3_length: 14
d_call: NA
j_call: TRBJ2-3
cdr3_nt: TGTGCCAGCAGCTTATTACAGGAGCAGGGTACGCAGTATTTT
cdr3_aa: CASSLLQEQGTQYF

v_call: TRBV29-1
clone_size: NA
cdr3_length: 13
d_call: NA
j_call: TRBJ2-2
cdr3_nt: TGCAGCGTTGACGGCGGGGAGACCGGGGAGCTGTTTTTT
cdr3_aa: CSVDGGETGELFF

v_call: TRBV5-1
clone_size: few
cdr3_length: 15
d_call: TRBD1
j_call: TRBJ1-5
cdr3_nt: TGCGCCAGCAGTGACAGGGATTTGGGCAATCAGCCCCAGCATTTT
cdr3_aa: CASSDRDLGNQPQHF

v_call: TRBV9
clone_size: NA
cdr3_length: 14
d_call: NA
j_call: TRBJ2-7
cdr3_nt: TGTGCCAGCAGCGTAGGCATTGGGTTAGTTGAGCAGTACTTC
cdr3_aa: CASSVGIGLVEQYF

v_call: TRBV29-1
clone_size: NA
cdr3_length: 13
d_call: NA
j_call: TRBJ1-3
cdr3_nt: TGCAGCGTTTGGGGGGCGGACGGAAACACCATATATTTT
cdr3_aa: CSVWGADGNTIYF

v_call: TRBV7-9
clone_size: many
cdr3_length: 14
d_call: NA
j_call: TRBJ1-1
cdr3_nt: TGTGCCAGCAGCTTAGTGGCAGGTGACACTGAAGCTTTCTTT
cdr3_aa: CASSLVAGDTEAFF

v_call: TRBV4-1
clone_size: NA
cdr3_length: 16
d_call: NA
j_call: TRBJ1-1
cdr3_nt: TGCGCCAGCAGCCAAGATCGGGTCCAAGTGGGGACTGAAGCTTTCTTT
cdr3_aa: CASSQDRVQVGTEAFF

v_call: TRBV6-1
clone_size: many
cdr3_length: 18
d_call: TRBD1
j_call: TRBJ1-5
cdr3_nt: TGTGCCAGCAGTGAATGGGGGACAGCGACATATAGCAATCAGCCCCAGCATTTT
cdr3_aa: CASSEWGTATYSNQPQHF

v_call: TRBV20-1
clone_size: few
cdr3_length: 19
d_call: TRBD2
j_call: TRBJ2-1
cdr3_nt: TGCAGTGCTAGAGAGTCCTCCGGACTAGCGGGGGGGGGCTACAATGAGCAGTTCTTC
cdr3_aa: CSARESSGLAGGGYNEQFF

v_call: TRBV10-3
clone_size: many
cdr3_length: 22
d_call: NA
j_call: TRBJ1-2
cdr3_nt: TGTGCCATCAGTGAGTCGACCCCCCCGACACGGAGACATCCCATCACTAACTATGGCTACACCTTC
cdr3_aa: CAISESTPPTRRHPITNYGYTF

v_call: TRBV11-1
clone_size: many
cdr3_length: 14
d_call: TRBD1
j_call: TRBJ2-7
cdr3_nt: TGTGCCAGCAGCTCCGGGACAGGGGAATACGAGCAGTACTTC
cdr3_aa: CASSSGTGEYEQYF

v_call: TRBV5-1
clone_size: NA
cdr3_length: 13
d_call: TRBD1
j_call: TRBJ1-2
cdr3_nt: TGCGCCAGCAGCGTTACGACAGGGAAAGGCTACACCTTC
cdr3_aa: CASSVTTGKGYTF

v_call: TRBV5-4
clone_size: many
cdr3_length: 15
d_call: TRBD1
j_call: TRBJ2-2
cdr3_nt: TGTGCCAGCATTGGGACAGGGAGCAACACCGGGGAGCTGTTTTTT
cdr3_aa: CASIGTGSNTGELFF

v_call: TRBV30
clone_size: NA
cdr3_length: 11
d_call: NA
j_call: TRBJ2-3
cdr3_nt: TGTGCCTGGAGCACTACAGATACGCAGTATTTT
cdr3_aa: CAWSTTDTQYF

v_call: TRBV27
clone_size: NA
cdr3_length: 16
d_call: TRBD2
j_call: TRBJ2-1
cdr3_nt: TGTGCCAGCAGTTTATGGGCTAGCGGGCCCAACAATGAGCAGTTCTTC
cdr3_aa: CASSLWASGPNNEQFF

v_call: TRBV9
clone_size: NA
cdr3_length: 17
d_call: NA
j_call: TRBJ2-4
cdr3_nt: TGTGCCAGCAGCGTAGGGGGGCGACTAAGGGCCAAAAACATTCAGTACTTC
cdr3_aa: CASSVGGRLRAKNIQYF

v_call: TRBV5-1
clone_size: few
cdr3_length: 15
d_call: NA
j_call: TRBJ1-2
cdr3_nt: TGCGCCAGCAGCTTGAAACAGAACACCATAGATGGCTACACCTTC
cdr3_aa: CASSLKQNTIDGYTF

v_call: TRBV6-1
clone_size: few
cdr3_length: 13
d_call: TRBD1
j_call: TRBJ2-7
cdr3_nt: TGTGCCAGCAGCGCTGGGACAGTCTACGAGCAGTACTTC
cdr3_aa: CASSAGTVYEQYF

v_call: TRBV2
clone_size: few
cdr3_length: 15
d_call: TRBD1
j_call: TRBJ1-4
cdr3_nt: TGTGCCAGCAGAAAGAACAGGGGGCGCGGTGAAAAACTGTTTTTT
cdr3_aa: CASRKNRGRGEKLFF

v_call: TRBV15
clone_size: few
cdr3_length: 13
d_call: NA
j_call: TRBJ2-1
cdr3_nt: TGTGCCACCAGCACGAGCTCCTACAATGAGCAGTTCTTC
cdr3_aa: CATSTSSYNEQFF

v_call: TRBV3-1
clone_size: NA
cdr3_length: 15
d_call: TRBD2
j_call: TRBJ2-7
cdr3_nt: TGTGCCAGCAGCCAAGAAGCTAGCGGGAGGTACGAGCAGTACTTC
cdr3_aa: CASSQEASGRYEQYF

v_call: TRBV6-5
clone_size: many
cdr3_length: 15
d_call: NA
j_call: TRBJ2-7
cdr3_nt: TGTGCCAGCAGTTACTCTGGTAGCGTGTCCTACGAGCAGTACTTC
cdr3_aa: CASSYSGSVSYEQYF

v_call: TRBV9
clone_size: NA
cdr3_length: 16
d_call: NA
j_call: TRBJ2-3
cdr3_nt: TGTGCCAGCAGCGTAGAGGGGAGACTAGGGCCAGATACGCAGTATTTT
cdr3_aa: CASSVEGRLGPDTQYF